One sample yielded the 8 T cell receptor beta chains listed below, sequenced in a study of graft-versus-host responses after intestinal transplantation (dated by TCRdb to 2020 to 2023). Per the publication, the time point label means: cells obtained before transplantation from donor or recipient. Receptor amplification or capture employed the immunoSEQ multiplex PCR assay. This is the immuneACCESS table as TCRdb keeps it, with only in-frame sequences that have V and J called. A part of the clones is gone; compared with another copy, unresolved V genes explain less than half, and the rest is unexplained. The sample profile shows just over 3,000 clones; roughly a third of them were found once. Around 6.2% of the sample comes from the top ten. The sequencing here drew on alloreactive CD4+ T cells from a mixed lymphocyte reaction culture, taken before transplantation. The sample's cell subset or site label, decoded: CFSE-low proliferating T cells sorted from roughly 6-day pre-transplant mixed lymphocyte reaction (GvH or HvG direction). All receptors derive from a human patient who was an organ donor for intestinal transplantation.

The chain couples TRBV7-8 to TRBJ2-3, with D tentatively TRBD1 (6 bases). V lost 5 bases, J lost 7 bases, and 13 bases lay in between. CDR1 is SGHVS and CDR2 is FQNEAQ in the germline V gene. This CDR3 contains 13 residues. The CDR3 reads CASSLRDTYTQYF. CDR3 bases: TGTGCCAGCAGCCTCCGGGACACCTATACGCAGTATTTT.

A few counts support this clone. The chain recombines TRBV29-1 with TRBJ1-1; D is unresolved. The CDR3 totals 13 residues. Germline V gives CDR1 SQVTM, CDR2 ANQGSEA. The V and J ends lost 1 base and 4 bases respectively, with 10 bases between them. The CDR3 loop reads CSVEVGTGTEAFF. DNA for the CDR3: TGCAGCGTTGAAGTAGGAACGGGCACTGAAGCTTTCTTT.

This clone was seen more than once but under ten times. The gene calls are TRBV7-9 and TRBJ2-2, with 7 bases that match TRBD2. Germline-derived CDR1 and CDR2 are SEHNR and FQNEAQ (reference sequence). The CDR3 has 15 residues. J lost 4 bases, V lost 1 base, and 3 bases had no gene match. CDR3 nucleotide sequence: TGTGCCAGCAGCTTAGGGGTAGCGGGCACCGGGGAGCTGTTTTTT. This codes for CASSLGVAGTGELFF.

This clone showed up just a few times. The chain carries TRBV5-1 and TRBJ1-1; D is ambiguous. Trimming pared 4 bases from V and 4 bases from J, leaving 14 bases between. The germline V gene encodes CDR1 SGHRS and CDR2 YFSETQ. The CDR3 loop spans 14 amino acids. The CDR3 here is CASSPALPFTEAFF. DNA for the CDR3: TGCGCCAGCAGCCCAGCGCTCCCCTTCACTGAAGCTTTCTTT.

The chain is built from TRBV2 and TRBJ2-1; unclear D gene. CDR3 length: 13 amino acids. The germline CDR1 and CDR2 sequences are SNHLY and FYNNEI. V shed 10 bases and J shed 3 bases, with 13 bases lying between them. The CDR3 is CATSRYLYNEQFF. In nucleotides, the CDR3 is TGTGCCACCTCCCGTTACCTCTACAATGAGCAGTTCTTC.

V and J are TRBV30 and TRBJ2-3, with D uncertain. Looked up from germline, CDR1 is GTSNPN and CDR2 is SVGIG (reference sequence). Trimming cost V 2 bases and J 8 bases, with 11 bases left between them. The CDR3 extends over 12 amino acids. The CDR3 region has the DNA TGTGCCTGGAGTTCCTCCAGCGTTACGCAGTATTTT. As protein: CAWSSSSVTQYF.

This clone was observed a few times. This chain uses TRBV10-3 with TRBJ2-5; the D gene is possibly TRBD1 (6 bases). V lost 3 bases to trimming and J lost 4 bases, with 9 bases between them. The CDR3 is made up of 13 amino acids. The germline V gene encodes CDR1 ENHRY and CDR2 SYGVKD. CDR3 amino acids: CAISDEGGETQYF. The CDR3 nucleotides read TGTGCCATCAGTGATGAAGGGGGAGAGACCCAGTACTTC.

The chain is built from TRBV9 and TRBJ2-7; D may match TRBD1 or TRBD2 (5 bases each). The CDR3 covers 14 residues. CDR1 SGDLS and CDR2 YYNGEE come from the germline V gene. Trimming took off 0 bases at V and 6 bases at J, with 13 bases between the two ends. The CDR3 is CASSVDSWGSEQYF. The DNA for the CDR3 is TGTGCCAGCAGCGTAGATTCATGGGGGAGCGAGCAGTACTTC.